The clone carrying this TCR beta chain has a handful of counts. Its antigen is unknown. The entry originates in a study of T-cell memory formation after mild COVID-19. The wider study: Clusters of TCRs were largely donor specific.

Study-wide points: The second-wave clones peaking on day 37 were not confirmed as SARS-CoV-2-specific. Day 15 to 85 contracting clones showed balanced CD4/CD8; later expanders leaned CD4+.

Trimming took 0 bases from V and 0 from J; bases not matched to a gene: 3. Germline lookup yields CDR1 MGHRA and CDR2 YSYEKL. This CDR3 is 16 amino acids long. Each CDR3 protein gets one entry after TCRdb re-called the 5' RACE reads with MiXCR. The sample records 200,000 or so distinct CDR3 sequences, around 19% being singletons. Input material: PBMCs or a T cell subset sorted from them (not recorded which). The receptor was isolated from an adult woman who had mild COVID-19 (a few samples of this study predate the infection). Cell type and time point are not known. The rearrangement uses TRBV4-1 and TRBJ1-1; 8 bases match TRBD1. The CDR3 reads CASSQELTGVNTEAFF. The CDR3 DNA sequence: TGCGCCAGCAGCCAAGAACTGACAGGGGTGAACACTGAAGCTTTCTTT.